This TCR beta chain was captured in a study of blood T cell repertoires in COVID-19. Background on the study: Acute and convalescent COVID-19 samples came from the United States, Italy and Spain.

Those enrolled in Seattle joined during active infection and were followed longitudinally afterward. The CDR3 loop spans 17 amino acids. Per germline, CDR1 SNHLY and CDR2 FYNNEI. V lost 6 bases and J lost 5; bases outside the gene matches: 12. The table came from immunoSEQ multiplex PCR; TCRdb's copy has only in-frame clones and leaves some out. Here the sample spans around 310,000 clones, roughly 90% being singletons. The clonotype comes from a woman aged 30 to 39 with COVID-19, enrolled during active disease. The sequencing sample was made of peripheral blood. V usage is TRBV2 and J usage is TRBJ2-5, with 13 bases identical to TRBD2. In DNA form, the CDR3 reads TGTGCCAGCAGCAGACACCCGGGACTAGCGGGAAGGGAGACCCAGTACTTC. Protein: CASSRHPGLAGRETQYF.